The 4 T cell receptor beta chains below were found in one sample sequenced in a study of response to subunit inactivated influenza vaccine. TCRdb ran MiXCR on the RT-PCR reads and lists one entry per CDR3 protein. This repertoire shows about 570,000 distinct CDR3 sequences, roughly 12% found once; its top ten account for approximately 11%. Another study also made use of these data, one on T cells expressing NK-cell markers. That work contributes: 5'RACE template switching with UMIs produced the TCR beta cDNA.

The sequenced sample was PBMCs from blood, obtained on the day of vaccination. The receptors derive from a man aged 50-59 years who received an inactivated influenza vaccine.

This clonotype was detected only a few times. CDR3 DNA: TGCGCCAGCAGCCATCTCGGACAGGGTCAGCAGTTCTTC. Encoded protein: CASSHLGQGQQFF. This chain uses TRBV4-1 with TRBJ2-1; 8 positions agree with TRBD1. The V gene's germline CDR1 is MGHRA and CDR2 YSYEKL. CDR3 length: 13 residues. V lost 3 bases, J lost 11 bases, and 6 bases stayed unmatched.

This rearrangement joins TRBV28 to TRBJ2-4, with 7 nucleotides matching TRBD2. Trimming cost V 11 bases and J 0 bases; bases outside gene matches: 7. Germline CDR1 is MDHEN and CDR2 is SYDVKM. CDR3 length: 14 residues. CDR3 residues: CAAVGRVAKNIQYF. The DNA for the CDR3 is TGTGCCGCTGTTGGGAGGGTAGCCAAAAACATTCAGTACTTC.

V gene TRBV20-1 combines with J gene TRBJ2-3, with D hard to call. The V gene lost 1 base and the J gene lost 2 bases, with 10 bases spanning the gap. The CDR3 is made up of 14 amino acids. CDR1 and CDR2 (germline): DFQATT, SNEGSKA (reference sequence). The DNA for the CDR3 is TGCAGTGCTAGAGCCCCGATTCTCACAGATACGCAGTATTTT. This encodes CSARAPILTDTQYF.

The rearrangement uses TRBV6-2 or TRBV6-3 and TRBJ2-6, with no clear D. Trimming pared 0 bases from V and 0 bases from J, leaving 18 bases between. Per the germline V gene, CDR1 is MNHEY and CDR2 is SVGEGT. CDR3 length: 20 amino acids. The CDR3 protein is CASSYSFLPSTYSGANVLTF. In DNA form, the CDR3 reads TGTGCCAGCAGTTACTCGTTCCTCCCCAGCACCTACTCTGGGGCCAACGTCCTGACTTTC.